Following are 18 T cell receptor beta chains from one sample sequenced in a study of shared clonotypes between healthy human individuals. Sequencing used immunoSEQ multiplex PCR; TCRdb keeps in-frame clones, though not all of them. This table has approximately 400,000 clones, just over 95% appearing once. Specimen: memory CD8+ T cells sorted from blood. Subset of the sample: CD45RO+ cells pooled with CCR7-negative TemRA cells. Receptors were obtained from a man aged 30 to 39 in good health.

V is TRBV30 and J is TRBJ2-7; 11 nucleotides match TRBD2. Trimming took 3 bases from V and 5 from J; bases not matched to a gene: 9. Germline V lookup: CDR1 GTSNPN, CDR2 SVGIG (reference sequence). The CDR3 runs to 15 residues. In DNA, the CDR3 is TGTGCCTGGAGCCAACTAGCGGGAGTCCCCGACGAGCAGTACTTC. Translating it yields CAWSQLAGVPDEQYF.

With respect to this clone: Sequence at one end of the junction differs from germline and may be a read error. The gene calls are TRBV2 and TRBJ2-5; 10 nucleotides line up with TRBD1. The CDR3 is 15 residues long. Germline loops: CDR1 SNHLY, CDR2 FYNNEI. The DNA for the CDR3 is TGTGCCAGCACGGGACAGGGGCGCACCCAAGCGACCCAGTACTTC. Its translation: CASTGQGRTQATQYF.

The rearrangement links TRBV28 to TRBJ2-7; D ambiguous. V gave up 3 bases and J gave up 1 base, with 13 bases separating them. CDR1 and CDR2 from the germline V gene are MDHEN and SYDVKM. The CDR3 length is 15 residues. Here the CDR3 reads CASSFGPRSSYEQYF. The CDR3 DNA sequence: TGTGCCAGCAGTTTCGGACCGCGGTCATCCTACGAGCAGTACTTC.

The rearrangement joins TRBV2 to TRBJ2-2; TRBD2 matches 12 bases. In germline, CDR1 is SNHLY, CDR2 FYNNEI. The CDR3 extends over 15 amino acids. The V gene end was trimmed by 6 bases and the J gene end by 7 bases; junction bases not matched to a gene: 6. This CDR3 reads CASRSVTSGGGELFF. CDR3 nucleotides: TGTGCCAGCAGGAGTGTGACTAGCGGGGGCGGGGAGCTGTTTTTT.

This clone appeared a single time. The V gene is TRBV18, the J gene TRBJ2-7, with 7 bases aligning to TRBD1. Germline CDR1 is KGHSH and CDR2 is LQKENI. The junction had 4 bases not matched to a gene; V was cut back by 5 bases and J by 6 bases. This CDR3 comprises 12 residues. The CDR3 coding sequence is TGTGCCAGCTCATCGACAGGGCTCGAGCAGTACTTC. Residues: CASSSTGLEQYF.

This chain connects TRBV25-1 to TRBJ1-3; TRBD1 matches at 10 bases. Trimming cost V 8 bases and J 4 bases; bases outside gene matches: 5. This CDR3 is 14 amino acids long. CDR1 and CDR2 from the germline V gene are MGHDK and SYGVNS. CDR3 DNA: TGTGCCAGCTCTAGACAGGGGGCAGGAAACACCATATATTTT. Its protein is CASSRQGAGNTIYF.

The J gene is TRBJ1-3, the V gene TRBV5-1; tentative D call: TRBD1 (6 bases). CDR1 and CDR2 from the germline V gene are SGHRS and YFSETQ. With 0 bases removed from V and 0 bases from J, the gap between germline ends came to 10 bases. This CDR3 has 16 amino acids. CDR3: CASSLGQAHSGNTIYF. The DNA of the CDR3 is TGCGCCAGCAGCTTGGGACAGGCCCACTCTGGAAACACCATATATTTT.

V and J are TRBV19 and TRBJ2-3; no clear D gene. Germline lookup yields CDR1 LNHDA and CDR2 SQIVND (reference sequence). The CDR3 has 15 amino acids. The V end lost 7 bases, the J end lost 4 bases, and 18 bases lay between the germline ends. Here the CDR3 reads CASTPAPSPADTQYF. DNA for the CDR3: TGTGCCAGTACCCCGGCTCCCAGTCCGGCAGATACGCAGTATTTT.

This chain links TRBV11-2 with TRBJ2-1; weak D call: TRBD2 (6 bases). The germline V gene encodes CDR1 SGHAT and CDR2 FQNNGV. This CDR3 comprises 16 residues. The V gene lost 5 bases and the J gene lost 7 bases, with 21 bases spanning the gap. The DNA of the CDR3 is TGTGCCAGCAGCCCCCGGATTAGCGGAATAGTAAATGAGCAGTTCTTC. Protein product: CASSPRISGIVNEQFF.

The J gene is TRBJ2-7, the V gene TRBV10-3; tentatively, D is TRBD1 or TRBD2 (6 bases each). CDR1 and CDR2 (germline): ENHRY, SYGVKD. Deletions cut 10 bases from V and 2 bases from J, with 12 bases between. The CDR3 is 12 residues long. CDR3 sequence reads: CATGGGPYEQYF. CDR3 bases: TGTGCCACCGGGGGCGGACCCTACGAGCAGTACTTC.

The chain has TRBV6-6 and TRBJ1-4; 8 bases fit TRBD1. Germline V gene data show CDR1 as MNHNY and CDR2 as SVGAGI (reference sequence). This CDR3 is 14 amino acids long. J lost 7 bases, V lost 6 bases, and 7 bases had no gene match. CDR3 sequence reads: CASSLGQGGEKLFF. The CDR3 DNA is TGTGCCAGCAGCCTCGGACAGGGAGGTGAAAAACTGTTTTTT.

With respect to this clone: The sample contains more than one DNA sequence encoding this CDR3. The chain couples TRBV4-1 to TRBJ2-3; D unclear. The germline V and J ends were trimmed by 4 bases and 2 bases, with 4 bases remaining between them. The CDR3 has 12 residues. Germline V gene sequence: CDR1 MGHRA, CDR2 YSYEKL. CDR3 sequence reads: CASSPHTDTQYF. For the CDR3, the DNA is TGCGCCAGCAGCCCCCACACAGATACGCAGTATTTT.

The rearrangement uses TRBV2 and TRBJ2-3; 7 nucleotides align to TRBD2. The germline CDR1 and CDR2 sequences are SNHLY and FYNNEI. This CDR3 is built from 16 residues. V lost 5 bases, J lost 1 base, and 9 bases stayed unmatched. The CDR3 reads CASSPFAGVGTDTQYF. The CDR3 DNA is TGTGCCAGCAGTCCATTCGCGGGAGTGGGCACAGATACGCAGTATTTT.

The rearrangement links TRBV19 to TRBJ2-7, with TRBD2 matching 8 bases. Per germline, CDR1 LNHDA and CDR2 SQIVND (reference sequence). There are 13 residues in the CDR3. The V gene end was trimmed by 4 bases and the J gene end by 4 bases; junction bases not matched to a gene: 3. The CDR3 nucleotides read TGTGCCAGTAGTACGGGAGGGCCTTACGAGCAGTACTTC. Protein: CASSTGGPYEQYF.

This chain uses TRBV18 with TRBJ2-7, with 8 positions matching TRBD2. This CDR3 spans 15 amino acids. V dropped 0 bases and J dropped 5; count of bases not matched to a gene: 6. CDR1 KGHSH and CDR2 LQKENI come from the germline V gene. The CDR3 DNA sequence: TGTGCCAGCTCACCACCACCGGGAGGGCCCCACGAGCAGTACTTC. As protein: CASSPPPGGPHEQYF.

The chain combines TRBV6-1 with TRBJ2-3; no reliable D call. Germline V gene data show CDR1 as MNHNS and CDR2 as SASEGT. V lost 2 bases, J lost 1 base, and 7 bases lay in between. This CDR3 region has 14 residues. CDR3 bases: TGTGCCAGCAGTGAATCAGGTCGCACAGATACGCAGTATTTT. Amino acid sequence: CASSESGRTDTQYF.

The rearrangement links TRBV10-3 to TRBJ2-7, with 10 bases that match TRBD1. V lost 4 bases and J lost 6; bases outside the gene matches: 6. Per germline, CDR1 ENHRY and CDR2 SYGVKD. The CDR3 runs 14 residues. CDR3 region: CAISVGTGAVEQYF. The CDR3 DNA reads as TGTGCCATCAGTGTTGGGACAGGGGCGGTCGAGCAGTACTTC.

The CDR3 is CASSSILGRRTGELFF. The CDR3 DNA sequence: TGTGCCAGCAGCTCCATCCTGGGGAGGCGTACCGGGGAGCTGTTTTTT. The chain recombines TRBV11-2 with TRBJ2-2; D might be TRBD2 (6 bases). This CDR3 spans 16 amino acids. The V and J ends lost 4 bases and 5 bases respectively, with 17 bases between them. From germline, CDR1 is SGHAT and CDR2 FQNNGV. The whole variable domain, filled in from reference TRBV11-2 and TRBJ2-2, reads EAGVAQSPRYKIIEKRQSVAFWCNPISGHATLYWYQQILGQGPKLLIQFQNNGVVDDSQLPKDRFSAERLKGVDSTLKIQPAKLEDSAVYLCASSSILGRRTGELFFGEGSRLTVL.